The 11 T cell receptor beta chains below all came from one sample that was sequenced in a study of blood T cell repertoires in COVID-19. Sequencing was performed with immunoSEQ multiplex PCR; in TCRdb, only in-frame clones are kept and a portion is missing. Altogether roughly 190,000 clones are present, roughly nine tenths being singletons, with the ten largest covering around 6.5%. The sequenced sample consisted of peripheral blood. The receptors come from an elderly woman in a cohort sampled during active or convalescent COVID-19.

V usage is TRBV11-2 and J usage is TRBJ1-4; the match to TRBD1 covers 8 bases. CDR3 size: 16 residues. Losses at the gene ends were 6 bases for V and 0 bases for J; bases not matched to a gene: 6. The germline CDR1 and CDR2 sequences are SGHAT and FQNNGV. The CDR3, as DNA: TGTGCCAGCAGTTACACAGGGGGACCAACTAATGAAAAACTGTTTTTT. Protein product: CASSYTGGPTNEKLFF. Variable domain in full (rest from reference TRBV11-2 and TRBJ1-4): EAGVAQSPRYKIIEKRQSVAFWCNPISGHATLYWYQQILGQGPKLLIQFQNNGVVDDSQLPKDRFSAERLKGVDSTLKIQPAKLEDSAVYLCASSYTGGPTNEKLFFGSGTQLSVL.

V and J are TRBV30 and TRBJ1-1; D possibly corresponds to TRBD1 (6 bases). Deletions cut 0 bases from V and 6 bases from J, with 11 bases between. Per the germline V gene, CDR1 is GTSNPN and CDR2 is SVGIG (reference sequence). This CDR3 has 13 residues. Here the CDR3 DNA reads TGTGCCTGGAGTGTCAGGGGAATCGCTGAAGCTTTCTTT. Its translation is CAWSVRGIAEAFF.

V is TRBV9 and J is TRBJ2-2; a weak D match, TRBD2 (5 bases). The V gene lost 1 base and the J gene lost 1 base, with 17 bases spanning the gap. Germline-derived CDR1 and CDR2 are SGDLS and YYNGEE. The CDR3 is made up of 18 amino acids. The CDR3 region is CASSVTLVGGQNTGELFF. The CDR3 bases are TGTGCCAGCAGCGTAACCCTAGTAGGCGGGCAGAACACCGGGGAGCTGTTTTTT.

The rearrangement uses TRBV18 and TRBJ2-1; TRBD2 agrees at 12 bases. Germline loops: CDR1 KGHSH, CDR2 LQKENI. V was pared by 0 bases and J by 8 bases, with 8 bases of the junction left unmatched. The CDR3 sequence is 17 residues long. The CDR3 protein is CASSPPNSPSGRDEQFF. The CDR3 coding sequence is TGTGCCAGCTCACCACCGAATTCGCCTAGCGGGAGGGATGAGCAGTTCTTC.

The chain joins TRBV3-1 (or the pseudogene TRBV3-2) to TRBJ2-1, with D maybe TRBD2 (5 bases). The CDR3 spans 14 residues. V was shortened by 8 bases and J by 5 bases, with 16 bases between the two germline ends. Germline CDR1 reads LGHDT; CDR2 reads YNNKEL (reference sequence). CDR3 DNA: TGTGCCAGCTCGAAGGAGACTACCCACAATGAGCAGTTCTTC. It yields the protein CASSKETTHNEQFF.

This chain connects TRBV4-3 to TRBJ2-5; the D gene is possibly TRBD2 (6 bases). V was cut by 1 base and J by 1 base, with 10 bases left in between. From germline, CDR1 is LGHNA and CDR2 YSLEER. The CDR3 totals 15 residues. Here the CDR3 reads CASSQGGGIQETQYF. In DNA, the CDR3 is TGCGCCAGCAGCCAAGGTGGAGGGATCCAAGAGACCCAGTACTTC.

The gene calls are TRBV19 and TRBJ2-1; 7 bases map to TRBD2. V shed 3 bases, J shed 0 bases, and the junction held 8 bases outside the gene matches. Germline CDR1 LNHDA, CDR2 SQIVND (reference sequence). CDR3 length: 17 amino acids. The CDR3 nucleotides are TGTGCCAGTAGTATCCACCCCCGCGGGAGCTCCTACAATGAGCAGTTCTTC. Its protein is CASSIHPRGSSYNEQFF.

Notes on this clone: The junction departs from the called germline gene at one end, perhaps through a read error. The rearrangement links TRBV19 to TRBJ2-3; 10 nucleotides align to TRBD2. This CDR3 has 13 amino acids. Per the germline V gene, CDR1 is LNHDA and CDR2 is SQIVND (reference sequence). CDR3 residues: CASSIPQDGTSVF. In nucleotides, the CDR3 is TGTGCCAGTAGTATACCCCAGGACGGGACTAGCGTTTTT. Complete variable domain (other parts from reference TRBV19 and TRBJ2-3): DGGITQSPKYLFRKEGQNVTLSCEQNLNHDAMYWYRQDPGQGLRLIYYSQIVNDFQKGDIAEGYSVSREKKESFPLTVTSAQKNPTAFYLCASSIPQDGTSVFGPGTRLTVL.

Only one count was recorded for this clone. The chain uses TRBV18 and TRBJ1-1; unclear D gene. CDR3 length equals 15 residues. The germline V and J ends were trimmed by 4 bases and 5 bases, with 17 bases remaining between them. From germline, CDR1 is KGHSH and CDR2 LQKENI. In DNA form, the CDR3 reads TGTGCCAGCTCACGACATAACGGGGAGTTAACTGAAGCTTTCTTT. It codes for CASSRHNGELTEAFF. Looking up the rest from reference TRBV18 and TRBJ1-1 gives the full variable domain: NAGVMQNPRHLVRRRGQEARLRCSPMKGHSHVYWYRQLPEEGLKFMVYLQKENIIDESGMPKERFSAEFPKEGPSILRIQQVVRGDSAAYFCASSRHNGELTEAFFGQGTRLTVV.

The chain employs TRBV6-2 or TRBV6-3 and TRBJ2-7; 11 nucleotides line up with TRBD1. This CDR3 is built from 15 residues. Germline lookup yields CDR1 MNHEY and CDR2 SVGEGT. Trimming took 2 bases from V and 3 from J; bases not matched to a gene: 3. The CDR3: CASSYEGTGGYEQYF. The CDR3 nucleotides are TGTGCCAGCAGTTACGAAGGGACAGGGGGCTACGAGCAGTACTTC.

This clone has just a few counts. This chain connects TRBV5-1 to TRBJ2-1, with D maybe TRBD2 (6 bases). The CDR3 length is 15 residues. The germline gives CDR1 SGHRS, CDR2 YFSETQ. V lost 7 bases and J 10 bases, leaving 24 bases between the germline ends. The CDR3 protein is CASLPGLTGGGEQFF. The CDR3 nucleotides are TGCGCCAGCCTCCCGGGACTCACAGGTGGAGGAGAGCAGTTCTTC.